The 28 T cell receptor beta chains presented below share a single source sample, sequenced in a study of Tregs in tolerant kidney transplant recipients. Profiling relied on immunoSEQ multiplex PCR, and the TCRdb table lists in-frame clones only, not all of them. The profile shows 46,000 or so clones, about 90% of them singletons. What was sequenced was Tregs from blood. These receptor sequences come from a human donor in good health.

The chain carries TRBV5-5 and TRBJ2-5, with D hard to call. Germline V gene lookup returns CDR1 SGHKS and CDR2 YYEKEE (reference sequence). CDR3 length: 12 residues. Trimming took 0 bases from V and 5 from J, leaving 5 bases between them. The CDR3 loop is CASSLVRETQYF. As DNA, the CDR3 is TGTGCCAGCAGCTTGGTCCGCGAGACCCAGTACTTC.

This chain joins TRBV6-1 and TRBJ1-2; no reliable D call. Germline CDR1 and CDR2: MNHNS and SASEGT. Trimming stripped 2 bases from V and 2 bases from J, with 6 bases between. The CDR3 extends over 13 amino acids. The chain's CDR3 is CASSELENYGYTF. DNA of the CDR3: TGTGCCAGCAGTGAATTGGAGAACTATGGCTACACCTTC.

This clone showed up just a few times. The chain links TRBV6-4 to TRBJ2-3, with D perhaps TRBD2 (7 bases). Germline V CDR1 and CDR2: MRHNA, SNTAGT. Trimming cost V 3 bases and J 2 bases, with 18 bases left between them. The CDR3 extends over 17 amino acids. The chain's CDR3 is CASSEALGGGATDTQYF. DNA of the CDR3: TGTGCCAGCAGTGAAGCCCTAGGAGGGGGGGCCACAGATACGCAGTATTTT.

The genes are TRBV19 and TRBJ2-6; D is possibly TRBD1 (6 bases). The CDR3 consists of 15 residues. The germline CDR1 and CDR2 sequences are LNHDA and SQIVND (reference sequence). Trimming cost V 7 bases and J 1 base, with 11 bases left between them. This chain's CDR3 is CASIHRVSGANVLTF. The CDR3 DNA reads TGTGCCAGTATCCACAGGGTATCTGGGGCCAACGTCCTGACTTTC. Full variable domain (missing parts from reference TRBV19 and TRBJ2-6): DGGITQSPKYLFRKEGQNVTLSCEQNLNHDAMYWYRQDPGQGLRLIYYSQIVNDFQKGDIAEGYSVSREKKESFPLTVTSAQKNPTAFYLCASIHRVSGANVLTFGAGSRLTVL.

This chain connects TRBV30 to TRBJ2-2, with D possibly TRBD2 on 5 matching bases. The CDR3 is 15 amino acids. The germline CDR1 and CDR2 sequences are GTSNPN and SVGIG (reference sequence). V shed 3 bases and J shed 1 base, with 12 bases lying between them. For the CDR3, the DNA is TGTGCCTGGAGCCCCCCGAGCGGGAACACCGGGGAGCTGTTTTTT. Translated, it gives CAWSPPSGNTGELFF. The full variable domain, with the rest looked up from reference TRBV30 and TRBJ2-2, is SQTIHQWPATLVQPVGSPLSLECTVEGTSNPNLYWYRQAAGRGLQLLFYSVGIGQISSEVPQNLSASRPQDRQFILSSKKLLLSDSGFYLCAWSPPSGNTGELFFGEGSRLTVL.

The CDR3 sequence: CASSIARGLSTEAFF. Here the CDR3 DNA reads TGTGCCAGTAGTATAGCCCGGGGGCTTAGTACTGAAGCTTTCTTT. V and J are TRBV19 and TRBJ1-1; weak D call: TRBD1 (6 bases). V lost 1 base to trimming and J lost 5 bases, with 14 bases between them. Germline V gene data show CDR1 as LNHDA and CDR2 as SQIVND (reference sequence). This CDR3 is 15 amino acids long.

This chain connects TRBV6-5 to TRBJ1-6; D remains ambiguous. The germline V gene has CDR1 MNHEY and CDR2 SVGAGI. This CDR3 is built from 13 residues. Between the trimmed V and J ends, which lost 7 bases and 10 bases, there was a span of 14 bases. The CDR3 DNA reads as TGTGCCAGCACCATACGGCCGGAATCACCCCTCCACTTT. Protein sequence: CASTIRPESPLHF.

The V and J genes are TRBV7-9 and TRBJ2-7, with 14 bases fitting TRBD2. The V and J ends lost 4 bases and 5 bases, in that order; junction bases with no gene match: 7. The CDR3 has 16 amino acids. In germline, CDR1 is SEHNR, CDR2 FQNEAQ (reference sequence). DNA for the CDR3: TGTGCCAGCAGCTCCCGACTAGCGGGAGGGCCCCACGAGCAGTACTTC. It codes for CASSSRLAGGPHEQYF. Based on the CDR3 plus reference TRBV7-9 and TRBJ2-7, the full variable domain is DTGVSQNPRHKITKRGQNVTFRCDPISEHNRLYWYRQTLGQGPEFLTYFQNEAQLEKSRLLSDRFSAERPKGSFSTLEIQRTEQGDSAMYLCASSSRLAGGPHEQYFGPGTRLTVT.

The rearrangement links TRBV4-1 to TRBJ1-2, with D possibly matching TRBD1 (5 bases). CDR1 and CDR2 (germline): MGHRA, YSYEKL. The CDR3 runs 14 residues. Trimming stripped 1 base from V and 4 bases from J, with 10 bases between. CDR3 loop: CASSQGLGPYGYTF. Written as DNA, the CDR3 is TGCGCCAGCAGCCAAGGCCTGGGACCCTATGGCTACACCTTC.

DNA of the CDR3: TGCGCCAGCAGCCAGGGACAGAACGGAGGCTACACCTTC. It encodes CASSQGQNGGYTF. V gene TRBV5-1 combines with J gene TRBJ1-2, with TRBD1 matching over 7 bases. The ends lost 4 bases at V and 8 bases at J; junction bases unmatched: 8. Germline-derived CDR1 and CDR2 are SGHRS and YFSETQ. There are 13 residues in the CDR3.

This chain links TRBV2 with TRBJ2-3, with TRBD1 identical over 9 bases. Trimming took 8 bases from V and 4 from J; bases not matched to a gene: 7. The length of the CDR3 is 14 residues. CDR1 SNHLY and CDR2 FYNNEI come from the germline V gene. Written as DNA, the CDR3 is TGTGCCAGCCGGGGGACAGGGCCTTCAGATACGCAGTATTTT. Its translation: CASRGTGPSDTQYF.

V gene TRBV5-4 combines with J gene TRBJ1-2; the match to TRBD1 covers 10 bases. Germline trimming cut 5 bases from V and 5 bases from J; bases unmatched to any gene: 3. Germline assignment: CDR1 SGHNT and CDR2 YYREEE (reference sequence). The length of the CDR3 is 13 residues. The DNA for the CDR3 is TGTGCCAGCAGGCGACAGGGGGCGTATGGCTACACCTTC. Protein sequence: CASRRQGAYGYTF.

This chain links TRBV30 with TRBJ1-5, with D unresolved. The CDR3 has 15 residues. Germline-derived CDR1 and CDR2 are GTSNPN and SVGIG (reference sequence). Trimming pared 1 base from V and 9 bases from J, leaving 19 bases between. CDR3 nucleotides: TGTGCCTGGAGTGCTCACGGGAGTCGGATCTTGCCCCAGCATTTT. Amino acids: CAWSAHGSRILPQHF.

The chain couples TRBV7-2 to TRBJ2-2; a possible D gene is TRBD2 (6 bases). Germline V gives CDR1 SGHTA, CDR2 FQGNSA. Trimming removed 4 bases at V and 6 bases at J, with 18 bases between. The CDR3 contains 16 residues. The CDR3 DNA reads TGTGCCAGCAGCTGGGTGGGGCTAGCGCCTTCCGGGGAGCTGTTTTTT. Amino acid sequence: CASSWVGLAPSGELFF.

The chain is built from TRBV7-3 and TRBJ2-5; 8 positions match TRBD2. V lost 4 bases, J lost 5 bases, and 9 bases stayed unmatched. This CDR3 is built from 15 residues. Germline V gene lookup returns CDR1 SGHTA and CDR2 FQGTGA. The CDR3 protein is CASSSSRGGGETQYF. CDR3 sequence (DNA): TGTGCCAGCAGCTCCTCTCGGGGGGGCGGTGAGACCCAGTACTTC.

V usage is TRBV6-6 and J usage is TRBJ1-6, with D unclear. The CDR3 sequence is 13 residues long. Germline assignment: CDR1 MNHNY and CDR2 SVGAGI (reference sequence). Trimming removed 6 bases at V and 7 bases at J, with 10 bases between. The CDR3 is CASSSARNSPLHF. For the CDR3, the DNA is TGTGCCAGCAGCAGTGCCCGGAATTCACCCCTCCACTTT.

The chain employs TRBV15 and TRBJ1-1; maybe TRBD1 (6 bases). V lost 3 bases and J 7 bases, leaving 12 bases between the germline ends. The CDR3 runs 13 residues. Germline V gene lookup returns CDR1 LNHNV and CDR2 YYDKDF (reference sequence). In DNA, the CDR3 is TGTGCCACCAGCAGCCACAGGGAAATTGAAGCTTTCTTT. Protein sequence: CATSSHREIEAFF. Supplemented by reference TRBV15 and TRBJ1-1, the full variable domain reads DAMVIQNPRYQVTQFGKPVTLSCSQTLNHNVMYWYQQKSSQAPKLLFHYYDKDFNNEADTPDNFQSRRPNTSFCFLDIRSPGLGDTAMYLCATSSHREIEAFFGQGTRLTVV.

The chain employs TRBV4-2 and TRBJ2-6, with 7 positions matching TRBD2. Per the germline V gene, CDR1 is LGHNA and CDR2 is YNFKEQ. With 3 bases clipped from V and 0 bases from J, the junction kept 2 bases outside the gene matches. The CDR3 spans 16 residues. CDR3 sequence: CASSHAGASGANVLTF. The CDR3 DNA reads TGTGCCAGCAGCCATGCGGGAGCCTCTGGGGCCAACGTCCTGACTTTC.

The chain uses TRBV21-1 and TRBJ1-1; the table assigns TRBD1, which was not confirmed against the DNA. TRBV21-1 has pseudogene status. This CDR3 comprises 14 residues. CDR3 region: CASSIRDRGEEAFF. The CDR3 bases are TGTGCCAGCAGCATTCGGGACAGGGGGGAAGAAGCTTTCTTT.

The chain combines TRBV14 with TRBJ1-1; no clear D. Per germline, CDR1 SGHDN and CDR2 FVKESK. V was trimmed by 0 bases and J by 6 bases, leaving 11 bases between them. The CDR3 length is 14 residues. The DNA for the CDR3 is TGTGCCAGCAGCCAAGATCGTTGGATGCCTGAAGCTTTCTTT. It yields the protein CASSQDRWMPEAFF.

The chain is built from TRBV11-2 and TRBJ2-5; 11 bases agree with TRBD2. V lost 4 bases and J lost 11; bases outside the gene matches: 12. CDR3 length: 15 residues. Germline V gene sequence: CDR1 SGHAT, CDR2 FQNNGV. CDR3 bases: TGTGCCAGCAGCTATTCCCCGGGACTAGCGGCTGAGCAGTACTTC. Amino acid sequence: CASSYSPGLAAEQYF.

The rearrangement uses TRBV6-1 and TRBJ2-2; 9 bases are a match to TRBD2. The germline V gene encodes CDR1 MNHNS and CDR2 SASEGT. The CDR3 runs to 18 residues. V lost 2 bases and J lost 2; bases outside the gene matches: 9. CDR3 DNA sequence: TGTGCCAGCAGTGAACGTCGGCGGGGGGGCTTCAACACCGGGGAGCTGTTTTTT. Translated: CASSERRRGGFNTGELFF.

The rearrangement uses TRBV7-6 and TRBJ2-2; possible D gene TRBD2, 6 bases. Trimming took off 5 bases at V and 5 bases at J, with 15 bases between the two ends. The germline CDR1 and CDR2 sequences are SGHVS and FNYEAQ. The CDR3 is 15 residues long. DNA for the CDR3: TGTGCCAGCAGCCCCATCCGGGCGGGAACCGGGGAGCTGTTTTTT. This codes for CASSPIRAGTGELFF.

The V and J genes are TRBV30 and TRBJ1-3; D possibly corresponds to TRBD1 (5 bases). There are 12 residues in the CDR3. The V gene's germline CDR1 is GTSNPN and CDR2 SVGIG (reference sequence). V dropped 2 bases and J dropped 7 bases, with 9 bases sitting between them. This CDR3 is CAWSSQANTIYF. As DNA, the CDR3 is TGTGCCTGGAGTTCACAGGCCAACACCATATATTTT.

This clone was seen a single time. The junction departs from the called germline gene at one end, perhaps through a read error. This rearrangement joins TRBV9 to TRBJ1-2; D possibly corresponds to TRBD1 (5 bases). Per the germline V gene, CDR1 is SGDLS and CDR2 is YYNGEE. The CDR3 is 13 amino acids. In nucleotides, the CDR3 is TGTGCCAGCAGCGCCGCCGGGACCCCCGTGTGTCCTTTC. Protein product: CASSAAGTPVCPF. The full variable domain, with the rest looked up from reference TRBV9 and TRBJ1-2, is DSGVTQTPKHLITATGQRVTLRCSPRSGDLSVYWYQQSLDQGLQFLIQYYNGEERAKGNILERFSAQQFPDLHSELNLSSLELGDSALYFCASSAAGTPVCPFGSGTRLTVV.

The J gene is TRBJ2-7, the V gene TRBV7-2; TRBD2 agrees at 8 bases. The germline V gene has CDR1 SGHTA and CDR2 FQGNSA. V was pared by 4 bases and J by 0 bases, with 8 bases of the junction left unmatched. The CDR3 spans 16 residues. The CDR3 is CASSSRTSFGSYEQYF. DNA of the CDR3: TGTGCCAGCAGCTCCAGGACTAGCTTCGGCTCCTACGAGCAGTACTTC.

The V call is TRBV5-1, the J call TRBJ2-7; no clear D gene. CDR3 size: 12 residues. V was pared by 0 bases and J by 3 bases, with 4 bases between. Germline V gives CDR1 SGHRS, CDR2 YFSETQ. The CDR3 here is CASSLERYEQYF. For the CDR3, the DNA is TGCGCCAGCAGCTTGGAACGCTACGAGCAGTACTTC.

The chain employs TRBV6-4 and TRBJ2-1; 9 bases fit TRBD1. Looked up from germline, CDR1 is MRHNA and CDR2 is SNTAGT. Unmatched junction bases numbered 14, after V lost 8 bases and J lost 6 bases. This CDR3 is 16 amino acids long. The DNA for the CDR3 is TGTGCCAGCTCAAGACAGGGGGAGAGGGGGACCAATGAGCAGTTCTTC. The encoded protein is CASSRQGERGTNEQFF.